This T cell receptor beta chain derives from a study of T cell responses to AZD1222 COVID-19 vaccine. Libraries were prepared by immunoSEQ multiplex PCR; TCRdb keeps only in-frame clonotypes and omits some of them. The repertoire holds approximately 150,000 clones, with 80% to 95% as singletons. For this clone: Its matching antigen is unknown.

General study results and limits: Among spike-specific TCRs, nearly half reportedly target unmutated variant regions. Only a handful of people who got AZD1222 tested seropositive at baseline. Vaccine-associated CD4 TCRs ranged over spike, dominating at 160-218 and 743-854.

CDR3 length equals 15 residues. Trimming stripped 5 bases from V and 1 base from J, with 12 bases between. CDR1 SGHRS and CDR2 YFSETQ come from the germline V gene. Recipients boosted at about 4 weeks or about 12 weeks are pooled. The chain employs TRBV5-1 and TRBJ2-2, with D perhaps TRBD1 (6 bases). The origin of this receptor is an adult who received the AZD1222 COVID-19 vaccine. Sequenced here: peripheral blood, sampled 28 days after the second AZD1222 dose. The CDR3: CASSIQGLNTGELFF. The CDR3 DNA sequence: TGCGCCAGCAGTATTCAGGGGTTGAACACCGGGGAGCTGTTTTTT.